These 13 T cell receptor gamma chains share one sample of origin, sequenced in a study of gamma-delta T cells after stem cell transplantation. TCRdb repeated clone calling on the RT-PCR reads with CATT. Of a few thousand gamma-chain clones detected, 15% to 25% appear once; the ten largest clones hold 3.5%. Material for sequencing was gamma-delta T cells. The receptors were sampled from a human donor. It is not recorded whose cells these are; they may come from a transplant donor.

This rearrangement joins TRGV2 to TRGJ1 or TRGJ2. CDR3 length: 12 residues. V shed 0 bases and J 9 bases; nucleotides not matched to a gene: 5. CDR1 is EGSNGY, CDR2 YDSYNSKV, per germline. CDR3 amino acids: CATWDGLGKKLF. The CDR3 DNA follows: TGTGCCACCTGGGACGGGCTGGGTAAGAAACTCTTT.

V and J are TRGV3 and TRGJ1 or TRGJ2. Germline CDR1 reads VTNTFY; CDR2 reads YDVSTARD (reference sequence). V shed 0 bases and J 8 bases; nucleotides not matched to a gene: 7. This CDR3 has 13 amino acids. Written as DNA, the CDR3 is TGTGCCACCTGGGACAGGCCCTTTCATAAGAAACTCTTT. Protein: CATWDRPFHKKLF.

This clone came up a few times. The V gene is TRGV9, the J gene TRGJ1 or TRGJ2. Trimming at V came to 0 bases and at J to 3 bases, leaving 8 bases not matched to a gene. This CDR3 is 15 amino acids long. Germline V gene sequence: CDR1 GITISATS, CDR2 ISYDGTV (reference sequence). CDR3 loop: CALWEVQGIYYKKLF. The DNA of the CDR3 is TGTGCCTTGTGGGAGGTGCAGGGGATTTATTATAAGAAACTCTTT.

With regard to this clone: A much larger clone differs from this one at a single base, so this may be a read error. The genes are TRGV9 and TRGJ1 or TRGJ2. V dropped 2 bases and J dropped 4; count of bases not matched to a gene: 5. Germline V gene data show CDR1 as GITISATS and CDR2 as ISYDGTV (reference sequence). The CDR3 spans 13 residues. The CDR3 protein is CALWEEKYYKKLF. The CDR3 nucleotides are TGTGCCTTGTGGGAGGAGAAGTATTATAAGAAACTCTTT.

About this clone itself: This could be a read error, since a much larger clone is one nucleotide away. At the DNA level, this CDR3 is encoded by other sequences in the same sample as well. V gene TRGV9 combines with J gene TRGJ1 or TRGJ2. The V gene's germline CDR1 is GITISATS and CDR2 ISYDGTV (reference sequence). The J segment lost 0 bases and the V segment lost 4 bases, leaving 3 bases of the junction unmatched. This CDR3 is built from 13 residues. The CDR3 DNA is TGTGCCTTGTGGGAAGAGAATTATTATAAGAAACTCTTT. Its protein product is CALWEENYYKKLF.

This clone has more than one count but fewer than ten. Here the CDR3 reads CALWVRRLGKKIKVF. DNA of the CDR3: TGTGCCTTGTGGGTGAGACGGTTGGGCAAAAAAATCAAGGTATTT. The chain has TRGV9 and TRGJP. The germline gives CDR1 GITISATS, CDR2 ISYDGTV (reference sequence). The V gene end was trimmed by 5 bases and the J gene end by 9 bases; junction bases not matched to a gene: 7. There are 15 residues in the CDR3.

This sequence joins TRGV5 and TRGJ1 or TRGJ2. This CDR3 is 10 amino acids long. V lost 6 bases and J lost 13; bases outside the gene matches: 9. The germline CDR1 and CDR2 sequences are VINAFY and YDVSNSKD. The CDR3, as DNA: TGTGCCACCTGGTACGGGGCCAAACTCTTT. This gives the protein CATWYGAKLF.

The V and J genes are TRGV9 and TRGJ1 or TRGJ2. J gave up 0 bases and V 5 bases, and 4 bases lay outside the gene matches. Germline V gene data show CDR1 as GITISATS and CDR2 as ISYDGTV (reference sequence). The CDR3 covers 13 residues. The CDR3 DNA follows: TGTGCCTTGTGGGGGACGAATTATTATAAGAAACTCTTT. Its translation: CALWGTNYYKKLF.

V is TRGV2 and J is TRGJ1 or TRGJ2. V was pared by 0 bases and J by 6 bases, with 5 bases of the junction left unmatched. The CDR3 spans 13 residues. CDR1 is EGSNGY, CDR2 YDSYNSKV, per germline. As DNA, the CDR3 is TGTGCCACCTGGGACGGGCAGGCTTATAAGAAACTCTTT. Encoded protein: CATWDGQAYKKLF.

The sample holds a few counts of this clone. The gene calls are TRGV4 and TRGJ1 or TRGJ2. The J segment lost 3 bases and the V segment lost 0 bases, leaving 11 bases of the junction unmatched. This CDR3 comprises 16 residues. Looked up from germline, CDR1 is EGSTGY and CDR2 is YDSYTSSV. The CDR3 sequence: CATWDGPVLIYYKKLF. The CDR3 DNA sequence: TGTGCCACCTGGGATGGGCCTGTCCTGATTTATTATAAGAAACTCTTT.

The rearrangement joins TRGV2 to TRGJ1 or TRGJ2. The CDR3 runs 15 residues. The V gene end was trimmed by 0 bases and the J gene end by 3 bases; junction bases not matched to a gene: 8. Per germline, CDR1 EGSNGY and CDR2 YDSYNSKV. In DNA form, the CDR3 reads TGTGCCACCTGGGACGGGCAAGCTCTTTATTATAAGAAACTCTTT. Protein: CATWDGQALYYKKLF.

There are a few counts of this clone. This rearrangement joins TRGV2 to TRGJP2. This CDR3 contains 17 residues. Germline CDR1 EGSNGY, CDR2 YDSYNSKV. The V segment lost 0 bases and the J segment 6 bases; nucleotides outside the gene matches: 13. CDR3 bases: TGTGCCACCTGGGACGGGCAAAGTTATTGTCGTGATTGGATCAAGACGTTT. This sequence encodes CATWDGQSYCRDWIKTF.

This clone appeared a few times. This chain joins TRGV3 and TRGJP2. Trimming cost V 0 bases and J 5 bases; bases outside gene matches: 12. The CDR3 runs to 17 residues. CDR1 and CDR2 (germline): VTNTFY, YDVSTARD (reference sequence). CDR3: CATWDRRFGRSDWIKTF. The CDR3 bases are TGTGCCACCTGGGACAGGCGGTTCGGACGGAGTGATTGGATCAAGACGTTT.